This T cell receptor (beta chain) was identified during a study of T cell responses to AZD1222 COVID-19 vaccine. Repertoires were generated with immunoSEQ multiplex PCR, while TCRdb's copy carries only in-frame clones and drops some. The sample yields fewer than 120,000 clones, roughly four fifths seen once. Trimming cost V 10 bases and J 8 bases, with 17 bases left between them. The germline V gene has CDR1 MNHEY and CDR2 SVGAGI. The CDR3 loop spans 13 amino acids. The receptor was derived from an adult in good health. The genes are TRBV6-5 and TRBJ1-4; D might be TRBD1 (6 bases). The material sequenced was peripheral blood, taken on day 0 of AZD1222 vaccination. CDR3 sequence reads: CATRGGSSEKLFF. DNA of the CDR3: TGTGCCACAAGAGGGGGGTCAAGCGAAAAACTGTTTTTT.